These T cell receptor beta chains were read from a single sample in a study of blood T cell repertoires in COVID-19. Assay used: immunoSEQ multiplex PCR; TCRdb lists only in-frame clones, some missing. This sample has approximately 150,000 clones; around 88% occur once, and the top ten carry around 28%. Source material: peripheral blood. These receptors originate from a human donor in a cohort sampled during active COVID-19. CDR3s include the opening cysteine and the closing phenylalanine or tryptophan. The D gene is left open where the match is weak. Clone sizes are given selectively: once, few, many, or a class where the clone is expanded.

cdr3_length clone_size j_call v_call d_call cdr3_aa cdr3_nt
16 - TRBJ1-1 TRBV5-8 - CASSVPGGGADTEAFF TGTGCCAGCAGCGTCCCGGGGGGGGGCGCGGACACTGAAGCTTTCTTT
13 - TRBJ2-7 TRBV5-4 - CASSTGLTYEQYF TGTGCCAGCAGCACGGGACTCACCTACGAGCAGTACTTC
18 once TRBJ2-1 TRBV11-2 TRBD2 CASSSPLLAGGPYNEQFF TGTGCCAGCAGCTCCCCGTTACTAGCGGGGGGGCCCTACAATGAGCAGTTCTTC
11 few TRBJ2-7 TRBV30 TRBD1 CAWGQGIEQYF TGTGCCTGGGGACAGGGGATTGAGCAGTACTTC
15 - TRBJ1-4 TRBV5-1 - CASRLVHSGNEKLFF TGCGCCAGCCGGTTGGTGCACAGTGGGAATGAAAAACTGTTTTTT
14 - TRBJ1-1 TRBV10-3 - CAISEAGTNTEAFF TGTGCCATCAGTGAGGCGGGGACGAACACTGAAGCTTTCTTT
16 - TRBJ2-1 TRBV6-4 TRBD2 CASSDSGLAGGREQFF TGTGCCAGCAGTGACTCCGGACTAGCGGGGGGTAGGGAGCAGTTCTTC
14 - TRBJ1-6 TRBV19 - CASTTGTTNSPLHF TGTGCCAGTACCACCGGGACAACTAATTCACCCCTCCACTTT
16 - TRBJ2-2 TRBV7-2 - CASSLAGGPSTGELFF TGTGCCAGCAGCTTAGCGGGGGGGCCTAGCACCGGGGAGCTGTTTTTT
15 - TRBJ1-2 TRBV5-1 TRBD1 CASRYAPGQEDGYTF TGCGCCAGCAGATATGCGCCCGGACAGGAGGACGGCTACACCTTC
14 - TRBJ1-1 TRBV7-3 - CASSLGGSKTEAFF TGTGCCAGCAGCTTAGGGGGCTCCAAGACTGAAGCTTTCTTT
16 - TRBJ1-1 TRBV4-1 TRBD1 CASSQGHDRGRPEAFF TGCGCCAGCAGCCAGGGACACGACAGGGGGAGGCCTGAAGCTTTCTTT
15 - TRBJ1-2 TRBV29-1 - CSVDGEGGMDYGYTF TGCAGCGTTGATGGGGAAGGGGGAATGGACTATGGCTACACCTTC
16 - TRBJ2-2 TRBV3-1/TRBV3-2 TRBD1 CASSQGGSGGTGELFF TGTGCCAGCAGCCAAGGTGGTTCAGGGGGTACCGGGGAGCTGTTTTTT
17 - TRBJ1-3 TRBV18 - CASSPLRGQSSGNTIYF TGTGCCAGCTCACCCCTCAGGGGACAAAGCTCTGGAAACACCATATATTTT
11 - TRBJ2-7 TRBV3-1/TRBV3-2 - CASSQAREQYF TGTGCCAGCAGCCAAGCGCGTGAGCAGTACTTC
18 - TRBJ2-5 TRBV3-1/TRBV3-2 TRBD2 CASSQNGRGLAGQETQYF TGTGCCAGCAGCCAAAACGGTAGGGGACTAGCGGGGCAAGAGACCCAGTACTTC
14 few TRBJ2-2 TRBV10-2 - CASSGFINTGELFF TGCGCCAGCAGTGGTTTCATCAACACCGGGGAGCTGTTTTTT
14 - TRBJ1-3 TRBV19 - CASSPGVSGNTIYF TGTGCCAGTAGTCCGGGAGTCTCTGGAAACACCATATATTTT
13 - TRBJ1-2 TRBV27 TRBD1 CASRPSGGYGYTF TGTGCCAGCAGGCCATCAGGGGGCTATGGCTACACCTTC
13 - TRBJ1-1 TRBV3-1/TRBV3-2 - CASSQDSTGGAFF TGTGCCAGCAGCCAAGATTCGACAGGTGGGGCTTTCTTT
16 - TRBJ1-1 TRBV3-1/TRBV3-2 TRBD1 CASSDPGTGSATEAFF TGTGCCAGCAGCGACCCCGGGACAGGGTCGGCCACTGAAGCTTTCTTT
13 - TRBJ1-1 TRBV5-5 - CASSPIGGIEAFF TGTGCCAGCAGCCCTATCGGGGGAATTGAAGCTTTCTTT
15 - TRBJ2-7 TRBV5-8 - CASSFDLRGAYEQYF TGTGCCAGCAGCTTTGACCTCAGGGGGGCCTACGAGCAGTACTTC
14 once TRBJ1-4 TRBV16 - CASSQSSGFEKLFF TGTGCCAGCAGCCAATCGTCGGGATTTGAAAAACTGTTTTTT
19 - TRBJ1-5 TRBV7-8 - CASSLGPQGFAIGSQPQHF TGTGCCAGCAGCTTAGGACCACAGGGTTTCGCAATAGGGAGTCAGCCCCAGCATTTT
12 - TRBJ1-1 TRBV5-5 - CASSPVGGITFF TGTGCCAGCAGCCCGGTGGGCGGGATAACTTTCTTT
16 - TRBJ2-1 TRBV5-5 - CASSLGAGIVSNEQFF TGTGCCAGCAGCTTGGGGGCAGGGATAGTTAGCAATGAGCAGTTCTTC
15 - TRBJ2-1 TRBV5-6 - CASSLGGRVVDEQFF TGTGCCAGCAGCTTGGGGGGCAGGGTGGTGGATGAGCAGTTCTTC
16 - TRBJ2-3 TRBV7-8 - CASSLGDPGVADTQYF TGTGCCAGCAGCTTAGGGGACCCGGGGGTGGCAGATACGCAGTATTTT
17 - TRBJ1-4 TRBV19 - CASSPSPRAGAGEKLFF TGTGCCAGTAGTCCCTCCCCAAGGGCAGGGGCAGGAGAAAAACTGTTTTTT
19 - TRBJ1-5 TRBV6-4 TRBD1 CASRERKCPAQGKSQPQHF TGTGCCAGCAGGGAGCGCAAATGCCCGGCACAGGGGAAAAGTCAGCCCCAGCATTTT
14 - TRBJ1-1 TRBV7-9 - CASSPSQVGTEAFF TGTGCCAGCAGCCCCTCACAGGTCGGAACTGAAGCTTTCTTT
16 - TRBJ1-5 TRBV3-1/TRBV3-2 - CASSQKDWYSNQPQHF TGTGCCAGCAGCCAAAAGGACTGGTATAGCAATCAGCCCCAGCATTTT
15 - TRBJ1-4 TRBV5-4 TRBD1 CASSFKTGGNEKLFF TGTGCCAGCAGCTTCAAGACAGGGGGTAATGAAAAACTGTTTTTT
14 - TRBJ1-2 TRBV25-1 - CASSGQRSLYGYTF TGTGCCAGCAGTGGACAGCGTTCCCTCTATGGCTACACCTTC
20 - TRBJ1-6 TRBV6-2/TRBV6-3 TRBD1 CASSYSRDSGRSSYNSPLHF TGTGCCAGCAGTTACTCCCGGGACAGCGGACGTTCCTCCTATAATTCACCCCTCCACTTT
15 - TRBJ2-2 TRBV7-3 TRBD1 CASSLPGQGTGELFF TGTGCCAGCAGCTTGCCGGGACAGGGAACCGGGGAGCTGTTTTTT
13 - TRBJ2-2 TRBV7-8 - CASSPTNTGELFF TGTGCCAGCAGCCCCACGAACACCGGGGAGCTGTTTTTT
15 - TRBJ2-2 TRBV11-2 TRBD2 CASTYSGGNTGELFF TGTGCCAGCACCTATAGCGGGGGAAACACCGGGGAGCTGTTTTTT
15 - TRBJ2-1 TRBV19 - CASSIEASSLRWQFF TGTGCCAGTAGTATAGAGGCTAGCTCACTGCGGTGGCAGTTCTTC
15 - TRBJ1-5 TRBV28 TRBD1 CASTLEGAGNQPQHF TGTGCCAGCACACTAGAGGGGGCCGGCAATCAGCCCCAGCATTTT
15 - TRBJ1-2 TRBV6-5 TRBD1 CASSYSYDRGYGYTF TGTGCCAGCAGTTACTCGTATGACAGGGGATATGGCTACACCTTC
18 - TRBJ2-2 TRBV15 - CATSRVRGLGSDTGELFF TGTGCCACCAGCAGAGTACGCGGGCTTGGATCGGACACCGGGGAGCTGTTTTTT
16 - TRBJ1-5 TRBV19 TRBD1 CAGERDRGRGNQPQHF TGTGCCGGAGAGCGGGACAGGGGGCGAGGCAATCAGCCCCAGCATTTT
16 - TRBJ2-1 TRBV30 TRBD1 CAWSVSLAGTGSAQFF TGTGCCTGGAGTGTATCCCTAGCCGGGACAGGGTCGGCGCAGTTCTTC
16 - TRBJ1-5 TRBV5-8 - CASSRPGTPLGQPQHF TGTGCCAGCAGCCGACCCGGGACACCTCTAGGGCAGCCCCAGCATTTT
15 - TRBJ1-3 TRBV7-9 TRBD1 CASSFKQGTGNTIYF TGTGCCAGCAGCTTTAAACAGGGGACTGGAAACACCATATATTTT
15 - TRBJ2-5 TRBV2 TRBD2 CASTLGLAGQETQYF TGTGCCAGCACCTTGGGACTAGCGGGCCAAGAGACCCAGTACTTC
12 - TRBJ1-2 TRBV30 - CAWDNKNYGYTF TGTGCCTGGGACAACAAGAACTATGGCTACACCTTC
13 - TRBJ2-1 TRBV7-2 - CATGQNSYNEQFF TGTGCCACCGGACAAAACTCCTACAATGAGCAGTTCTTC
14 - TRBJ2-3 TRBV9 TRBD2 CASSGTSYPDTQYF TGTGCCAGCAGCGGGACTAGCTATCCAGATACGCAGTATTTT
14 - TRBJ2-2 TRBV2 TRBD1 CASRGTARTGELFF TGTGCCAGCAGGGGGACAGCTCGCACCGGGGAGCTGTTTTTT
16 - TRBJ2-2 TRBV14 TRBD2 CASSQGLAGGTGELFF TGTGCCAGCAGCCAAGGACTAGCGGGGGGTACCGGGGAGCTGTTTTTT
14 - TRBJ1-1 TRBV15 TRBD1 CATSRDVLGGEAFF TGTGCCACCAGCAGAGATGTCCTAGGGGGCGAAGCTTTCTTT
16 - TRBJ1-5 TRBV4-1 - CASSQDLGARNQPQHF TGCGCCAGCAGCCAAGATCTGGGGGCGCGGAATCAGCCCCAGCATTTT
18 - TRBJ2-6 TRBV5-4 - CASSLEPPSLSGANVLTF TGTGCCAGCAGCTTGGAGCCTCCTTCCCTCTCTGGGGCCAACGTCCTGACTTTC
16 - TRBJ2-2 TRBV9 TRBD1 CASSVEDRANTGELFF TGTGCCAGCAGCGTAGAGGACAGGGCCAACACCGGGGAGCTGTTTTTT
17 - TRBJ2-6 TRBV24-1 - CATSARGPSSGANVLTF TGTGCCACCAGTGCCAGGGGACCGAGCTCTGGGGCCAACGTCCTGACTTTC
14 - TRBJ2-3 TRBV7-3 TRBD1 CASSLTTGVDTQYF TGTGCCAGCAGCTTAACCACAGGGGTAGATACGCAGTATTTT